This passage covers 22 T cell receptor beta chains from one sample sequenced in a study of shared T cell receptors in the human thymus. Repertoires were generated with immunoSEQ multiplex PCR, while TCRdb's copy carries only in-frame clones and drops some. The sample has hundreds of thousands of clones; over 75% are singletons. The same data also went into a second study, on human thymus T cells.

The sample consisted of thymocytes. The origin of the receptors is a boy under three years old with a congenital heart defect.

The rearrangement links TRBV5-5 to TRBJ1-6; 10 bases are shared with TRBD1. V gave up 3 bases and J gave up 8 bases; unmatched junction bases: 2. In germline, CDR1 is SGHKS, CDR2 YYEKEE (reference sequence). The CDR3 consists of 14 residues. DNA of the CDR3: TGTGCCAGCAGCTCGGGACAGGGGCATTCACCCCTCCACTTT. This sequence encodes CASSSGQGHSPLHF. Full variable domain (outside the CDR3, taken from reference TRBV5-5 and TRBJ1-6): DAGVTQSPTHLIKTRGQQVTLRCSPISGHKSVSWYQQVLGQGPQFIFQYYEKEERGRGNFPDRFSARQFPNYSSELNVNALLLGDSALYLCASSSGQGHSPLHFGNGTRLTVT.

V usage is TRBV7-9 and J usage is TRBJ2-4; TRBD2 aligns across 9 bases. The germline gives CDR1 SEHNR, CDR2 FQNEAQ (reference sequence). The CDR3 extends over 17 amino acids. Unmatched junction bases numbered 6, after V lost 3 bases and J lost 0 bases. CDR3 in amino acids: CASSLVAGDIAKNIQYF. The CDR3 DNA sequence: TGTGCCAGCAGCTTGGTAGCGGGAGACATAGCCAAAAACATTCAGTACTTC.

The CDR3 nucleotides read TGTGCCAGCAGTTTCGGGGGAGGTTACTCCTACGAGCAGTACTTC. Translation gives CASSFGGGYSYEQYF. The gene calls are TRBV28 and TRBJ2-7; possible D gene TRBD2, 6 bases. The V gene's germline CDR1 is MDHEN and CDR2 SYDVKM. V lost 3 bases, J lost 0 bases, and 12 bases lay in between. The CDR3 totals 15 residues.

The chain employs TRBV25-1 and TRBJ2-1, with 8 bases matching TRBD1. The germline V gene has CDR1 MGHDK and CDR2 SYGVNS. This CDR3 is built from 16 residues. Germline trimming cut 6 bases from V and 8 bases from J; bases unmatched to any gene: 15. CDR3 region: CASSQGAPSGIDEQFF. The CDR3 nucleotides are TGTGCCAGCAGCCAGGGGGCACCGTCAGGGATCGATGAGCAGTTCTTC.

The V and J genes are TRBV7-8 and TRBJ1-5; TRBD1 is a possible D gene (5 bases). With 5 bases removed from V and 4 bases from J, the gap between germline ends came to 24 bases. The germline CDR1 and CDR2 sequences are SGHVS and FQNEAQ. The length of the CDR3 is 18 residues. The CDR3 DNA sequence: TGTGCCAGCAGCGGGCTCGGGGGTTCAGGGTCAGCAAATCAGCCCCAGCATTTT. Its translation: CASSGLGGSGSANQPQHF.

About this clone: The junction differs from germline at one of its ends, possibly a read error. The rearrangement links TRBV5-1 to TRBJ1-5; the D is unclear. The CDR3 contains 13 residues. Germline CDR1 is SGHRS and CDR2 is YFSETQ. CDR3 protein: CTRQWRVQGFQHF. CDR3 in DNA: TGCACCAGGCAGTGGAGGGTCCAAGGGTTTCAGCATTTT. Drawing the rest from reference TRBV5-1 and TRBJ1-5, the complete variable domain is KAGVTQTPRYLIKTRGQQVTLSCSPISGHRSVSWYQQTPGQGLQFLFEYFSETQRNKGNFPGRFSGRQFSNSRSEMNVSTLELGDSALYLCTRQWRVQGFQHFGDGTRLSIL.

The chain employs TRBV28 and TRBJ2-5; possibly TRBD2 for D (7 bases). The CDR3 is 20 residues long. Germline values: CDR1 MDHEN, CDR2 SYDVKM. With 6 bases removed from V and 4 bases from J, the gap between germline ends came to 33 bases. The DNA of the CDR3 is TGTGCCAGCAGCCGACTAGCCGTCCAGGGGATATCGTTTATGCGAGAGACCCAGTACTTC. Its protein product is CASSRLAVQGISFMRETQYF.

The chain couples TRBV28 to TRBJ1-2; TRBD1 might be the D (5 bases). The length of the CDR3 is 14 residues. Germline-derived CDR1 and CDR2 are MDHEN and SYDVKM. Trimming stripped 5 bases from V and 7 bases from J, with 17 bases between. The CDR3 DNA reads TGTGCCAGCAGTGCGCCCCCGGAGGGGCTTGGCTACACCTTC. This sequence encodes CASSAPPEGLGYTF.

This clone was observed once. This CDR3 reads CASSLPQSTNEKLFF. CDR3 bases: TGCGCCAGCAGCCTACCACAGTCAACTAATGAAAAACTGTTTTTT. This chain links TRBV4-3 with TRBJ1-4; D unresolved. The CDR3 is made up of 15 amino acids. Germline assignment: CDR1 LGHNA and CDR2 YSLEER. V dropped 4 bases and J dropped 0 bases, with 9 bases sitting between them.

To note about this clone: Other DNA sequences in the same sample also yield this CDR3. This chain uses TRBV9 with TRBJ2-7; TRBD1 agrees at 7 bases. Germline V gene sequence: CDR1 SGDLS, CDR2 YYNGEE. There are 13 residues in the CDR3. Trimming at V came to 2 bases and at J to 3 bases, leaving 2 bases not matched to a gene. CDR3 residues: CASSVGDSYEQYF. The DNA for the CDR3 is TGTGCCAGCAGCGTCGGGGACAGCTACGAGCAGTACTTC.

The chain carries TRBV19 and TRBJ1-5, with a tentative D call TRBD1 (5 bases). The V end was cut by 4 bases, the J end by 1 base, with 11 bases between. The CDR3 totals 15 residues. Germline lookup yields CDR1 LNHDA and CDR2 SQIVND (reference sequence). CDR3 sequence: CASSRFGGSNQPQHF. The CDR3 nucleotides read TGTGCCAGTAGTAGATTCGGGGGAAGCAATCAGCCCCAGCATTTT.

This clone was observed once. This chain connects TRBV6-1 to TRBJ2-2, with a tentative D call TRBD2 (6 bases). Germline V gene data show CDR1 as MNHNS and CDR2 as SASEGT. V lost 2 bases to trimming and J lost 6 bases, with 16 bases between them. The CDR3 runs to 16 residues. The CDR3 DNA follows: TGTGCCAGCAGTGAAACCCCTACTGGGGGGTCCGGGGAGCTGTTTTTT. This codes for CASSETPTGGSGELFF.

The V gene is TRBV14, the J gene TRBJ2-2, with unresolved D. There are 16 residues in the CDR3. CDR1 and CDR2 from the germline V gene are SGHDN and FVKESK. V was shortened by 5 bases and J by 0 bases, with 13 bases between the two germline ends. The DNA for the CDR3 is TGTGCCAGCAGCGAGCCTCGGGTCGCGAACACCGGGGAGCTGTTTTTT. Its translation is CASSEPRVANTGELFF.

V and J are TRBV6-5 and TRBJ2-1; 8 nucleotides line up with TRBD1. In germline, CDR1 is MNHEY, CDR2 SVGAGI. The CDR3 covers 13 residues. V dropped 5 bases and J dropped 8; count of bases not matched to a gene: 5. The CDR3: CASSTGQGDEQFF. The CDR3 DNA reads TGTGCCAGCAGTACAGGACAGGGCGATGAGCAGTTCTTC.

V gene TRBV28 combines with J gene TRBJ2-7, with TRBD2 matching over 7 bases. Per the germline V gene, CDR1 is MDHEN and CDR2 is SYDVKM. V gave up 5 bases and J gave up 3 bases; unmatched junction bases: 13. CDR3 length: 16 residues. The CDR3: CASSLPSGTLYYEQYF. The CDR3 DNA follows: TGTGCCAGCAGTCTGCCAAGCGGGACCCTCTACTACGAGCAGTACTTC.

The chain uses TRBV5-1 and TRBJ1-4; a weak D match, TRBD1 (5 bases). CDR3 length equals 15 residues. Germline lookup yields CDR1 SGHRS and CDR2 YFSETQ. Trimming took 4 bases from V and 8 from J, leaving 18 bases between them. The CDR3: CASSPWWGREEKLFF. As DNA, the CDR3 is TGCGCCAGCAGCCCCTGGTGGGGGAGGGAGGAAAAACTGTTTTTT.

The chain uses TRBV7-9 and TRBJ2-1, with TRBD2 as a possible D gene (5 bases). Per germline, CDR1 SEHNR and CDR2 FQNEAQ (reference sequence). The CDR3 contains 16 residues. V dropped 5 bases and J dropped 8 bases, with 22 bases sitting between them. The CDR3 coding sequence is TGTGCCAGCAGCCCAGACGGGAATGGGCCAATTTATGAGCAGTTCTTC. This sequence encodes CASSPDGNGPIYEQFF. Together with reference TRBV7-9 and TRBJ2-1, the CDR3 gives the full variable domain: DTGVSQNPRHKITKRGQNVTFRCDPISEHNRLYWYRQTLGQGPEFLTYFQNEAQLEKSRLLSDRFSAERPKGSFSTLEIQRTEQGDSAMYLCASSPDGNGPIYEQFFGPGTRLTVL.

The J gene is TRBJ2-7, the V gene TRBV30; 9 nucleotides match TRBD1. Germline assignment: CDR1 GTSNPN and CDR2 SVGIG (reference sequence). The CDR3 loop spans 12 amino acids. The V and J ends lost 4 bases and 12 bases, in that order; junction bases with no gene match: 10. CDR3 nucleotide sequence: TGTGCCTGGACGCTTCCGGGACAGGGACGGTACTTC. Its protein is CAWTLPGQGRYF.

This rearrangement joins TRBV4-3 to TRBJ1-2; 9 bases match TRBD1. This CDR3 region has 18 residues. Trimming cost V 0 bases and J 1 base; bases outside gene matches: 9. Germline V gives CDR1 LGHNA, CDR2 YSLEER. The CDR3 DNA reads TGCGCCAGCAGCCAAGAGGGGCCGGGACAGGGACTTAACTATGGCTACACCTTC. Its protein is CASSQEGPGQGLNYGYTF.

CDR3 nucleotide sequence: TGCGCCAGCAGCCCCGACAGGGTAACCAAAAACATTCAGTACTTC. Translated: CASSPDRVTKNIQYF. The chain is built from TRBV4-1 and TRBJ2-4; 7 bases line up with TRBD1. The length of the CDR3 is 15 residues. Per the germline V gene, CDR1 is MGHRA and CDR2 is YSYEKL. V lost 4 bases, J lost 2 bases, and 5 bases stayed unmatched.

V is TRBV5-1 and J is TRBJ1-1, with D maybe TRBD1 (5 bases). Germline CDR1 is SGHRS and CDR2 is YFSETQ. The CDR3 spans 14 residues. V was cut by 3 bases and J by 0 bases, with 9 bases left in between. In DNA form, the CDR3 reads TGCGCCAGCAGCTGGGGGGGAGTGAACACTGAAGCTTTCTTT. Protein sequence: CASSWGGVNTEAFF. The entire variable domain, with the rest obtained from reference TRBV5-1 and TRBJ1-1, is as follows: KAGVTQTPRYLIKTRGQQVTLSCSPISGHRSVSWYQQTPGQGLQFLFEYFSETQRNKGNFPGRFSGRQFSNSRSEMNVSTLELGDSALYLCASSWGGVNTEAFFGQGTRLTVV.

This clone was recorded once. The rearrangement links TRBV28 to TRBJ2-2; D call uncertain. The CDR3 is 16 residues long. V was pared by 7 bases and J by 4 bases, with 19 bases between. Germline V gene data show CDR1 as MDHEN and CDR2 as SYDVKM. The CDR3 region is CASIKARPGGTGELFF. DNA of the CDR3: TGTGCCAGCATCAAAGCCAGGCCTGGTGGCACCGGGGAGCTGTTTTTT.